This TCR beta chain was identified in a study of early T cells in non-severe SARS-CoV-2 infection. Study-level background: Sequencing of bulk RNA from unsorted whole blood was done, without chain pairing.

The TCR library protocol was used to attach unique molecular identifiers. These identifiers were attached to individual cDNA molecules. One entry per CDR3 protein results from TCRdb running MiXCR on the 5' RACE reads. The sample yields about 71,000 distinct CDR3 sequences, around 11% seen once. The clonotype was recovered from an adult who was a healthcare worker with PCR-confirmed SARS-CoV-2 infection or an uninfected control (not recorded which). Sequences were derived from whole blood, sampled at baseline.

The CDR3 protein is CASSFSLGDTGELFF. CDR3 nucleotide sequence: TGTGCCAGCAGTTTTTCCTTAGGGGACACCGGGGAGCTGTTTTTT. V and J are TRBV12-3 or TRBV12-4 and TRBJ2-2, with D perhaps TRBD1 (5 bases). V was cut by 3 bases and J by 3 bases, with 11 bases left in between. The CDR3 runs 15 residues.